The subject of this entry is one TCR beta chain. The CDR3 extends over 13 amino acids. V lost 0 bases and J lost 5, with 8 bases in between. Germline V gene lookup returns CDR1 SGDLS and CDR2 YYNGEE. This sample stems from a study of shared T cell receptors in the human thymus. Repertoires were generated with immunoSEQ multiplex PCR, while TCRdb's copy carries only in-frame clones and drops some. The sample has about 660,000 clones, approximately 87% seen once. These data were also reused for a study on human thymus T cells. That publication notes: Infants served as donors; they were healthy and Finnish and were having corrective surgery for congenital heart defects. During corrective heart surgery, resections were taken, and the thymus tissue came from them. Gene usage for V and J segments appeared biased in thymic and blood repertoires. Thymic TCR repertoires of unrelated people reportedly overlapped highly.

The source is a boy younger than two with a congenital heart defect. The rearrangement links TRBV9 to TRBJ2-5, with a tentative D call TRBD2 (5 bases). The sequencing sample was made of thymocytes. This chain's CDR3 is CASSVDSGETQYF. In DNA, the CDR3 is TGTGCCAGCAGCGTAGATTCGGGGGAGACCCAGTACTTC.